This T cell receptor (beta chain) was identified during a study of read filtering for tumor transcriptome and immune sequencing. Study-level results: Sorted CD138-negative bone marrow cells were not purified T cells.

This library used roughly 0.4 ug RNA and molecular barcoded adaptors spanning alpha/delta and beta/gamma chains. TCRdb re-called the reads through MiXCR, storing one row per CDR3 protein. This table has approximately 140,000 distinct CDR3 sequences, about 12% appearing once. Note on this clonotype: Antigen: not known.

This CDR3 is built from 13 residues. From germline, CDR1 is SGHDN and CDR2 FVKESK. The V and J ends lost 4 bases and 11 bases respectively, with 15 bases between them. The V and J genes are TRBV14 and TRBJ2-1; D call uncertain. The sequence came from a donor at least 40 years old with multiple myeloma. Sequencing was carried out using a population of CD138-negative cells sorted from bone marrow. The CDR3 nucleotides read TGTGCCAGCAGCCCGGCTGGGGTAACTAAGCAGTTCTTC. This sequence encodes CASSPAGVTKQFF.